This is a list of T cell receptor beta chains from one sample in a study of Tregs in tolerant kidney transplant recipients. The data were produced by immunoSEQ multiplex PCR, yet TCRdb's version contains in-frame clones alone and is incomplete. The table includes tens of thousands of clones, roughly 89% detected once. The source material was Tregs from blood. Source of these receptors: a human donor in good health. The CDR3 runs from the conserved cysteine through the conserved F or W. D genes are given only for firm matches. Size is omitted from some rows. Given values are once, few, many or a class for expanded clones.

TRBV2	-	TRBJ1-4	TRBD1	CASTWDRGKLFF
TRBV19	-	-	-	CASSKGGLGYYEQYF
TRBV19	-	TRBJ1-3	-	CASKIYEGRNTIYF
TRBV4-1	-	TRBJ1-6	-	CASSARLGFQGNSPLHF
TRBV5-1	-	TRBJ2-3	-	CASSLRFKDTQYF
TRBV9	-	TRBJ2-5	-	CASSVGLTSSQETQYF
TRBV18	-	TRBJ2-3	-	CASSPLGDTQYF
TRBV2	few	TRBJ1-1	TRBD1	CARGGGEGAFF
TRBV27	-	TRBJ1-1	-	CASRATRNTEAFF
TRBV5-1	-	TRBJ1-3	-	CASSWGQRAGNTIYF